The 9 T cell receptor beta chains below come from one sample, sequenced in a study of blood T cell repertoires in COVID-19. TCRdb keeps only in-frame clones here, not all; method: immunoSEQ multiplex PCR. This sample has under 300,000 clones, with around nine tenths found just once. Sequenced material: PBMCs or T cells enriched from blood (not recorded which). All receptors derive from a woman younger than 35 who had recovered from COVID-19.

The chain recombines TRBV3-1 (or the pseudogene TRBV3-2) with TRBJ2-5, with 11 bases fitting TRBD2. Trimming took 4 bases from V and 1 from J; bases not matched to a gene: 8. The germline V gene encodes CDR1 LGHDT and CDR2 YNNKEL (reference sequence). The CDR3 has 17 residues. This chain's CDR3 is CASSPGLAEGTQETQYF. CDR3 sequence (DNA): TGTGCCAGCAGCCCGGGACTAGCGGAGGGAACCCAAGAGACCCAGTACTTC.

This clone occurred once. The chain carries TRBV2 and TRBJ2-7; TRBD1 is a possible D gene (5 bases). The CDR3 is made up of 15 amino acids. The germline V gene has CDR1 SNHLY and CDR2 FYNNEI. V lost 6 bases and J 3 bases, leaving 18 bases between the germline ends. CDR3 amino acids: CASSPPRAEGYEQYF. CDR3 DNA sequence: TGTGCCAGCAGCCCTCCCAGGGCCGAAGGCTACGAGCAGTACTTC.

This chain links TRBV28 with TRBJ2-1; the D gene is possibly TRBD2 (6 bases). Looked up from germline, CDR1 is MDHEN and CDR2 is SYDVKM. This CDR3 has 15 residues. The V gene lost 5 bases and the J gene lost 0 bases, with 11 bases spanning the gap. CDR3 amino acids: CASSQRVSSYNEQFF. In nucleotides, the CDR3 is TGTGCCAGCAGTCAGCGGGTTAGCTCCTACAATGAGCAGTTCTTC. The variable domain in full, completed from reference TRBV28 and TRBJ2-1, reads DVKVTQSSRYLVKRTGEKVFLECVQDMDHENMFWYRQDPGLGLRLIYFSYDVKMKEKGDIPEGYSVSREKKERFSLILESASTNQTSMYLCASSQRVSSYNEQFFGPGTRLTVL.

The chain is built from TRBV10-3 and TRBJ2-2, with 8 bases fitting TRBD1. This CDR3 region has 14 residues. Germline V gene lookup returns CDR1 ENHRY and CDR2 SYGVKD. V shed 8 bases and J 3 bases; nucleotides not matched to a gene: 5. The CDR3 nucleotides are TGTGCCATCTCAGGGGGCGCTCACACCGGGGAGCTGTTTTTT. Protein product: CAISGGAHTGELFF.

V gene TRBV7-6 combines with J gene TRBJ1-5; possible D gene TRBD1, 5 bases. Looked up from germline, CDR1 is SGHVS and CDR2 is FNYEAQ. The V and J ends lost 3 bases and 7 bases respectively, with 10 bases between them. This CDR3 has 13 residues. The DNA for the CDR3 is TGTGCCAGCAGCTTGGGGGGTGAGCAGCCCCAGCATTTT. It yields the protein CASSLGGEQPQHF.

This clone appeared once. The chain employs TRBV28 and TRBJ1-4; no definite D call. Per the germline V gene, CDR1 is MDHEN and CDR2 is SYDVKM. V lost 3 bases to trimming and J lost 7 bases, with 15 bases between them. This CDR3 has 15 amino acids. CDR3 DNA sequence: TGTGCCAGCAGTTTTTACACGAAAGGAGGTGAAAAACTGTTTTTT. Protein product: CASSFYTKGGEKLFF.

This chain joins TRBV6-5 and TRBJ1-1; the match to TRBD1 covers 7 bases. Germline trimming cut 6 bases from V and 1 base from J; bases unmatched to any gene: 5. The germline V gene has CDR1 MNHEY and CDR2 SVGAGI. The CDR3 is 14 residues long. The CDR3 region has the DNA TGTGCCAGCAGGTGGGGGACAGAGAACACTGAAGCTTTCTTT. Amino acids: CASRWGTENTEAFF.

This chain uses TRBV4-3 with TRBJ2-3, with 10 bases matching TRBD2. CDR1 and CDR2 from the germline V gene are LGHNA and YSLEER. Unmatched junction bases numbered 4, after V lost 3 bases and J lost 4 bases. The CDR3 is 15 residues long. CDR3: CASSHSGGAADTQYF. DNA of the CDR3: TGCGCCAGCAGCCACAGCGGGGGGGCCGCAGATACGCAGTATTTT.

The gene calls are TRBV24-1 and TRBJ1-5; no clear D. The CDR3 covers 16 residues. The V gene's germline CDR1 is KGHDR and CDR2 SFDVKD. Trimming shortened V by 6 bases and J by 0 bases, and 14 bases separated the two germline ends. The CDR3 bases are TGTGCCACCAGTACCCAAACAGATTATAGCAATCAGCCCCAGCATTTT. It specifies CATSTQTDYSNQPQHF.